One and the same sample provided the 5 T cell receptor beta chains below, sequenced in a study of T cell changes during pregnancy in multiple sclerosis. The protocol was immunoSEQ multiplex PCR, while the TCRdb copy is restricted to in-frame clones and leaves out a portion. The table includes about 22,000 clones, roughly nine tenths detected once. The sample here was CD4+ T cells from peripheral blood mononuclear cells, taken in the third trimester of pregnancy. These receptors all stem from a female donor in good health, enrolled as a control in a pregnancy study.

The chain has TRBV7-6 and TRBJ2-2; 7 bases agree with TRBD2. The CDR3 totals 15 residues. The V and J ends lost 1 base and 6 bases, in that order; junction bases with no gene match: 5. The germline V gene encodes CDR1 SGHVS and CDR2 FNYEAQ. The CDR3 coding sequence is TGTGCCAGCAGCTTAGGATTTGGGGGGGCCGGGGAGCTGTTTTTT. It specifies CASSLGFGGAGELFF.

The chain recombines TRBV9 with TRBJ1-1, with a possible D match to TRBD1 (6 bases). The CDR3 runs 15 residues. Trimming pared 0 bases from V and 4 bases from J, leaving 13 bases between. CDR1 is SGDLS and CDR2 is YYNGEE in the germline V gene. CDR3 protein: CASSVDTGLLTEAFF. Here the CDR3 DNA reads TGTGCCAGCAGCGTAGACACAGGGCTCCTCACTGAAGCTTTCTTT.

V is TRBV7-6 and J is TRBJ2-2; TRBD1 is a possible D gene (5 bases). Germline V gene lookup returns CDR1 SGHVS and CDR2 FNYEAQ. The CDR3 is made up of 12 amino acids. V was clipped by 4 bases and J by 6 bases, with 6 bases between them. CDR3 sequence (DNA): TGTGCCAGCAGCTCAGGGTCCGGGGAGCTGTTTTTT. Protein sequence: CASSSGSGELFF.

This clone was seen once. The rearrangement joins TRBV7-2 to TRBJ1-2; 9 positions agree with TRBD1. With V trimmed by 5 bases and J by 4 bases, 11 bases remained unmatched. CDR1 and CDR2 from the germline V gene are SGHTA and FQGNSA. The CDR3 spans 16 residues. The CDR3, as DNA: TGTGCCAGCAGCCCCGGCCCGGGACAGGGTCCCTATGGCTACACCTTC. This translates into CASSPGPGQGPYGYTF.

The CDR3 here is CASSRTLRGSGNQPQHF. CDR3 in DNA: TGTGCCAGCAGCCGGACCCTCCGAGGGTCTGGCAATCAGCCCCAGCATTTT. The chain combines TRBV7-9 with TRBJ1-5; D gene uncertain. Between the trimmed V and J ends, which lost 5 bases and 2 bases, there was a span of 19 bases. The CDR3 runs to 17 residues. Germline-derived CDR1 and CDR2 are SEHNR and FQNEAQ (reference sequence).